The present TCR beta chain was sequenced within a study of blood T cells in healthy people across ages. Findings of the study overall: A conclusive naive versus antigen-experienced comparison was prevented by the unsorted PBMCs.

Through a sample-barcoded 5' primer and a J-beta primer mix, a second PCR was run for about 6 to 11 cycles. TCRdb used MiXCR to reprocess the 5' RACE reads, holding one entry per CDR3 protein. Of 1.5 million to 2 million distinct CDR3 sequences in the sample, roughly 27% were seen once. On this clonotype itself: Its target is unknown.

This receptor was taken from a woman in her 30s in good health. Sequenced input: blood.

The CDR3, as DNA: TGTGCCAGCAGTGATTTTTCCGGGGAGCTGTTTTTT. This translates into CASSDFSGELFF. The chain is built from TRBV6-1 and TRBJ2-2, with no clear D. Germline V lookup: CDR1 MNHNS, CDR2 SASEGT. V dropped 3 bases and J dropped 6 bases, with 5 bases sitting between them. The CDR3 is 12 amino acids.